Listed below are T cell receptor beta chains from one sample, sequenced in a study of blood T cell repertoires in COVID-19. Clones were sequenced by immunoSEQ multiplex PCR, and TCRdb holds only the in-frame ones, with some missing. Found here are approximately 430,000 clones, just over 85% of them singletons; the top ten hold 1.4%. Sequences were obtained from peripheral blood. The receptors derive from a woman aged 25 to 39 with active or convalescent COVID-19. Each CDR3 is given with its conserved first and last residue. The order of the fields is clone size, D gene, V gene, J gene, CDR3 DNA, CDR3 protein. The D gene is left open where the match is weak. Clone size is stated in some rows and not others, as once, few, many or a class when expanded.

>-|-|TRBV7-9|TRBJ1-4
TGTGCCAGCAGCTTAGACCCCGGAAAACTGTTTTTT
CASSLDPGKLFF
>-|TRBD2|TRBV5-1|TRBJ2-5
TGCGCCAGCAGCTGGGAGGGGCAGTTCGAGACCCAGTACTTC
CASSWEGQFETQYF
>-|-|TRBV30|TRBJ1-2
TGTGCCTGGAGTGTACTAGGGGGTGGCTACACCTTC
CAWSVLGGGYTF
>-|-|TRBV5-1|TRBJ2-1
TGCGCCAGCAGCTCCCATCTATCGGGAGTTGCTGAGCAGTTCTTC
CASSSHLSGVAEQFF
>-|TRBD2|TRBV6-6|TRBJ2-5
TGTGCCAGCAGTACTCCGGCGGGGGGACGGGAGACCCAGTACTTC
CASSTPAGGRETQYF
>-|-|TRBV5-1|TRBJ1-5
TGCGCCAGCAGCTTGGGGACAGCTAGCAATCAGCCCCAGCATTTT
CASSLGTASNQPQHF
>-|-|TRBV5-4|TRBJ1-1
TGTGCCAGCAGCTCGCAGGGTGGCAACACTGAAGCTTTCTTT
CASSSQGGNTEAFF
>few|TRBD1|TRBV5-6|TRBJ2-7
TGTGCCAGCAGCTGGACCGGGACAGCTTCCTACGAGCAGTACTTC
CASSWTGTASYEQYF
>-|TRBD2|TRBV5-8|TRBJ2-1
TGTGCCAGCAGCTTGGGACTAGCGGGGTTCGATGGGCAGTTCTTC
CASSLGLAGFDGQFF
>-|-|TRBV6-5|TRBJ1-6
TGTGCCAGCAGTTCCACGGGCTCCTATAATTCACCCCTCCACTTT
CASSSTGSYNSPLHF
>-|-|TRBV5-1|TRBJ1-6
TGCGCCAGCAGCTTGGTTCAGGACTCCTATAATTCACCCCTCCACTTT
CASSLVQDSYNSPLHF
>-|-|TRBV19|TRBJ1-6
TGTGCCAGTAGTATGCGGCGACAGGACTATAATTCACCCCTCCACTTT
CASSMRRQDYNSPLHF
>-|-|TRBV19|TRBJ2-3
TGTGCCAGTAGTATTTATCTCTCCGAGGGAGATACGCAGTATTTT
CASSIYLSEGDTQYF
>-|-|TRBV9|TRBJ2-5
TGTGCCAGCAGCCCCGGGGGACAAGAGACCCAGTACTTC
CASSPGGQETQYF
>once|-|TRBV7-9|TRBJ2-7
TGTGCCAGCAGCTTAGACGAGGGCAGATACTACGAGCAGTACTTC
CASSLDEGRYYEQYF
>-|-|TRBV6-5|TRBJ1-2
TGTGCCAGCAGTTACTCTAAGACAGTCTATGGCTACACCTTC
CASSYSKTVYGYTF
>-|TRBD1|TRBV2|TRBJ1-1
TGTGCCAGCAGTTCGGGACAGGGGAACACTGAAGCTTTCTTT
CASSSGQGNTEAFF
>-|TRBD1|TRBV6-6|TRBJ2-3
TGTGCCAGCAGTTCAGGACAGGGGGTTGGGGATACGCAGTATTTT
CASSSGQGVGDTQYF
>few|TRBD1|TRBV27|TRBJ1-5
TGTGCCAGCAGGCAGGACAGGGGGAGCAATCAGCCCCAGCATTTT
CASRQDRGSNQPQHF
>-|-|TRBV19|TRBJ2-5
TGTGCCAGTAGTATAATATTGGGGGGAGAGACCCAGTACTTC
CASSIILGGETQYF